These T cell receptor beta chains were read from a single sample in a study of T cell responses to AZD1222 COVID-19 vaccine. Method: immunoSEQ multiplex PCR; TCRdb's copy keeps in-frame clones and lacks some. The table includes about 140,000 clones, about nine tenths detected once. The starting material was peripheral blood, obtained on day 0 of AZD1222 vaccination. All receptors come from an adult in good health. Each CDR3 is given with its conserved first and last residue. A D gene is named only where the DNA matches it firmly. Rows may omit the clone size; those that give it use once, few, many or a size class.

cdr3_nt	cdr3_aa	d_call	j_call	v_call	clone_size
TGTGCCAGCAGCCAAGGGGGAGCGTATGGCTACACCTTC	CASSQGGAYGYTF	.	TRBJ1-2	TRBV3-1/TRBV3-2	once
TGTGCCAGCAGGGCCGGGACAGGGGGATTCGCAACTAATGAAAAACTGTTTTTT	CASRAGTGGFATNEKLFF	TRBD1	TRBJ1-4	TRBV28	.
TGTGCCAGCAGCCAAGATCGAGGGAACCGAGGAAACACCATATATTTT	CASSQDRGNRGNTIYF	.	TRBJ1-3	TRBV3-1/TRBV3-2	.
TGTGCCACCACGAGGGGTAGGGACACTGAAGCTTTCTTT	CATTRGRDTEAFF	.	TRBJ1-1	TRBV15	.
TGTGCCATCAGTGAGTCGATAGGGGGACAAGAGACCCAGTACTTC	CAISESIGGQETQYF	.	TRBJ2-5	TRBV10-3	.
TGCAGCGTGGGGACAGGCGTGAACACTGAAGCTTTCTTT	CSVGTGVNTEAFF	TRBD1	TRBJ1-1	TRBV29-1	.
TGCAGCGTTTCCAAACTAGCGTATTCCTACAATGAGCAGTTCTTC	CSVSKLAYSYNEQFF	TRBD2	TRBJ2-1	TRBV29-1	.
TGCAGCGTTCCTTTCCTCCAGGGAATTTCCTACAATGAGCAGTTCTTC	CSVPFLQGISYNEQFF	.	TRBJ2-1	TRBV29-1	.
TGTGCCAGCTCATTTGGGCAGAACAAGAACACTGAAGCTTTCTTT	CASSFGQNKNTEAFF	.	TRBJ1-1	TRBV18	few
TGCGCCAGCAGCCTCAGCGGGGGGGGATACAATGAGCAGTTCTTC	CASSLSGGGYNEQFF	TRBD2	TRBJ2-1	TRBV10-1	.
TGCGCCAGCAGCTTGGAGGGACAGGGTATGGGACAGCCCCAGCATTTT	CASSLEGQGMGQPQHF	TRBD1	TRBJ1-5	TRBV5-1	.
TGTGCCAGCAGGTGGGGGGAGGGTAGTGCTCAGCCCCAGCATTTT	CASRWGEGSAQPQHF	.	TRBJ1-5	TRBV6-5	.
TGTGCCACCAGCCTCGACAGGGGGAATTCACCCCTCCACTTT	CATSLDRGNSPLHF	TRBD1	TRBJ1-6	TRBV15	.
TGTGCCAGTAGGGATACCTACGAGCAGTACTTC	CASRDTYEQYF	.	TRBJ2-7	TRBV19	once